Following are 19 T cell receptor beta chains from one sample sequenced in a study of graft-versus-host responses after intestinal transplantation. Using immunoSEQ multiplex PCR, the repertoire was profiled, and TCRdb retains in-frame clones only, with some absent. The data show around 100,000 clones, more than 90% seen once. No antigen has been identified for these receptors. The input for sequencing was unstimulated CD4+ T cells sorted from spleen or lymph node cells, taken before transplant. The receptor set was obtained from a human donor who was the organ donor for an intestinal transplant.

This sequence joins TRBV6-5 and TRBJ1-1, with D possibly matching TRBD1 (5 bases). Per the germline V gene, CDR1 is MNHEY and CDR2 is SVGAGI. Trimming stripped 0 bases from V and 1 base from J, with 6 bases between. The CDR3 runs to 14 residues. As DNA, the CDR3 is TGTGCCAGCAGTTACTCGGGGGAGAACACTGAAGCTTTCTTT. This gives the protein CASSYSGENTEAFF.

The gene calls are TRBV18 and TRBJ2-5, with D unresolved. Looked up from germline, CDR1 is KGHSH and CDR2 is LQKENI. CDR3 length: 12 residues. Trimming left V 0 bases short and J 5 bases short, with 4 bases between. In DNA, the CDR3 is TGTGCCAGCTCACCACCAATCGAGACCCAGTACTTC. This codes for CASSPPIETQYF.

The rearrangement links TRBV30 to TRBJ2-5; 9 bases agree with TRBD1. This CDR3 comprises 12 residues. The V segment lost 5 bases and the J segment 4 bases; nucleotides outside the gene matches: 2. The germline V gene has CDR1 GTSNPN and CDR2 SVGIG (reference sequence). The CDR3 reads CAWGTGPETQYF. For the CDR3, the DNA is TGTGCCTGGGGGACAGGGCCAGAGACCCAGTACTTC.

The CDR3 loop reads CASSPMTAYSTDTQYF. CDR3 sequence (DNA): TGTGCCAGCAGCCCGATGACCGCCTATAGCACAGATACGCAGTATTTT. This rearrangement joins TRBV7-9 to TRBJ2-3; D uncertain. V lost 5 bases, J lost 0 bases, and 15 bases lay in between. CDR1 is SEHNR and CDR2 is FQNEAQ in the germline V gene (reference sequence). The CDR3 runs 16 residues.

The rearrangement links TRBV2 to TRBJ2-7; tentatively, D is TRBD1 (6 bases). There are 13 residues in the CDR3. CDR1 is SNHLY and CDR2 is FYNNEI in the germline V gene. V lost 6 bases and J lost 2, with 11 bases in between. The CDR3 loop is CASRDRDTYEQYF. In DNA, the CDR3 is TGTGCCAGCAGAGACCGGGACACCTACGAGCAGTACTTC. Together with reference TRBV2 and TRBJ2-7, the CDR3 gives the full variable domain: EPEVTQTPSHQVTQMGQEVILRCVPISNHLYFYWYRQILGQKVEFLVSFYNNEISEKSEIFDDQFSVERPDGSNFTLKIRSTKLEDSAMYFCASRDRDTYEQYFGPGTRLTVT.

The rearrangement joins TRBV10-3 to TRBJ2-7; 8 nucleotides match TRBD2. Per the germline V gene, CDR1 is ENHRY and CDR2 is SYGVKD. V shed 2 bases, J shed 4 bases, and the junction held 7 bases outside the gene matches. The CDR3 spans 15 residues. CDR3 in amino acids: CAISEREGGVYEQYF. The CDR3, as DNA: TGTGCCATCAGTGAGCGGGAGGGCGGGGTTTACGAGCAGTACTTC.

This chain links TRBV4-1 with TRBJ2-7; the match to TRBD1 covers 7 bases. The CDR3 spans 13 residues. Germline CDR1 MGHRA, CDR2 YSYEKL. The V and J ends lost 4 bases and 5 bases, in that order; junction bases with no gene match: 5. CDR3 in amino acids: CASSLLQGDEQYF. CDR3 sequence (DNA): TGCGCCAGCAGCCTCCTTCAGGGGGACGAGCAGTACTTC.

The chain is built from TRBV2 and TRBJ2-1, with 8 bases aligning to TRBD2. The CDR3 is 17 amino acids. Germline V gene lookup returns CDR1 SNHLY and CDR2 FYNNEI. V dropped 6 bases and J dropped 3; count of bases not matched to a gene: 13. CDR3: CASRDQPGLAVYNEQFF. CDR3 nucleotides: TGTGCCAGCAGAGACCAACCAGGACTAGCAGTCTACAATGAGCAGTTCTTC. The full variable domain, rest sourced from reference TRBV2 and TRBJ2-1, is EPEVTQTPSHQVTQMGQEVILRCVPISNHLYFYWYRQILGQKVEFLVSFYNNEISEKSEIFDDQFSVERPDGSNFTLKIRSTKLEDSAMYFCASRDQPGLAVYNEQFFGPGTRLTVL.

A remark on this clone: The germline gene is not matched at one end of the junction; a read error may be the cause. The rearrangement links TRBV19 to TRBJ2-7; 7 bases align to TRBD1. The CDR3 extends over 8 amino acids. Germline V gene lookup returns CDR1 LNHDA and CDR2 SQIVND (reference sequence). CDR3 sequence: CAGQETHF. In nucleotides, the CDR3 is TGTGCCGGACAGGAGACCCATTTC.

The chain's CDR3 is CASRAGGNEKLFF. The CDR3 DNA reads TGTGCCAGCAGGGCAGGGGGTAATGAAAAACTGTTTTTT. The chain recombines TRBV6-5 with TRBJ1-4, with TRBD1 identical over 7 bases. With 6 bases clipped from V and 4 bases from J, the junction kept 2 bases outside the gene matches. The CDR3 consists of 13 residues. Looked up from germline, CDR1 is MNHEY and CDR2 is SVGAGI.

This clone has just one count. The V call is TRBV11-2, the J call TRBJ2-7, with D perhaps matching TRBD1 (5 bases). This CDR3 contains 16 residues. V was cut by 3 bases and J by 0 bases, with 15 bases left in between. Germline V gene sequence: CDR1 SGHAT, CDR2 FQNNGV. The CDR3 sequence: CASSFLMGQSSYEQYF. The CDR3 nucleotides are TGTGCCAGCAGCTTTCTTATGGGGCAGTCCTCCTACGAGCAGTACTTC.

The rearrangement uses TRBV6-1 and TRBJ1-3, with TRBD1 as a possible D gene (6 bases). The V and J ends lost 10 bases and 8 bases respectively, with 18 bases between them. Germline CDR1 and CDR2: MNHNS and SASEGT. CDR3 length equals 13 residues. The CDR3 spells CATEPTGTDTIYF. In nucleotides, the CDR3 is TGTGCCACGGAACCTACAGGGACGGACACCATATATTTT.

The chain combines TRBV28 with TRBJ2-1, with TRBD2 matching over 9 bases. Looked up from germline, CDR1 is MDHEN and CDR2 is SYDVKM. The V gene end was trimmed by 4 bases and the J gene end by 4 bases; junction bases not matched to a gene: 8. The CDR3 is 16 residues long. CDR3 DNA: TGTGCCAGCAGTTCCCTAGCGGGGACCTCTTACAATGAGCAGTTCTTC. Translation: CASSSLAGTSYNEQFF.

The genes are TRBV28 and TRBJ2-7, with 7 bases that match TRBD2. Per the germline V gene, CDR1 is MDHEN and CDR2 is SYDVKM. This CDR3 has 14 residues. Trimming took 4 bases from V and 6 from J; bases not matched to a gene: 9. CDR3 protein: CASSSTRTSREQYF. For the CDR3, the DNA is TGTGCCAGCAGTTCGACTCGGACTAGTCGCGAGCAGTACTTC.

V usage is TRBV19 and J usage is TRBJ2-3, with 10 bases matching TRBD2. Looked up from germline, CDR1 is LNHDA and CDR2 is SQIVND (reference sequence). CDR3 length: 15 residues. The trim removed 5 bases at V and 3 bases at J, leaving 5 bases unmatched. The CDR3 DNA reads TGTGCCAGTAGTCCTAGCGGGAGATTTACAGATACGCAGTATTTT. Amino acids: CASSPSGRFTDTQYF.

The chain joins TRBV5-1 to TRBJ2-7; D remains unclear. Germline assignment: CDR1 SGHRS and CDR2 YFSETQ. Trimming cost V 4 bases and J 2 bases, with 10 bases left between them. The CDR3 is made up of 13 amino acids. The DNA of the CDR3 is TGCGCCAGCAGCCTAGACGGAACCTACGAGCAGTACTTC. Translation gives CASSLDGTYEQYF.

The rearrangement joins TRBV6-1 to TRBJ1-5, with D perhaps TRBD1 (6 bases). V lost 4 bases, J lost 2 bases, and 15 bases lay in between. Germline V CDR1 and CDR2: MNHNS, SASEGT. This CDR3 is built from 16 residues. CDR3 sequence (DNA): TGTGCCAGCAGTGCGAAAGAGGGGGTGGGCAATCAGCCCCAGCATTTT. It is translated as CASSAKEGVGNQPQHF.

The chain has TRBV28 and TRBJ2-2; weak D call: TRBD1 (6 bases). CDR1 is MDHEN and CDR2 is SYDVKM in the germline V gene. The CDR3 covers 17 residues. V was pared by 6 bases and J by 0 bases, with 17 bases between. The DNA for the CDR3 is TGTGCCAGCAGGCCGGGACACCTAAAAACGAACACCGGGGAGCTGTTTTTT. Translated, it gives CASRPGHLKTNTGELFF.

The V call is TRBV5-4, the J call TRBJ1-2; D gene ambiguous. Trimming left V 0 bases short and J 2 bases short, with 17 bases between. CDR3 length: 17 amino acids. Germline V gene data show CDR1 as SGHNT and CDR2 as YYREEE (reference sequence). The CDR3 sequence: CASSLAASATVNYGYTF. CDR3 coding DNA: TGTGCCAGCAGCTTGGCCGCATCCGCTACAGTAAACTATGGCTACACCTTC.